This T cell receptor beta chain was found in a study of blood T cell repertoires in COVID-19. Study-wide background: Both acute and convalescent COVID-19 samples were obtained from the United States, Italy and Spain.

This CDR3 is 12 amino acids long. Trimming took off 6 bases at V and 8 bases at J, with 10 bases between the two ends. The V gene's germline CDR1 is MDHEN and CDR2 SYDVKM. Authors' data handling: Amplification of reference gene primers was used by the study to estimate nucleated cell counts. Clones were sequenced by immunoSEQ multiplex PCR, and TCRdb holds only the in-frame ones, with some missing. D and trimming come from the DNA, and the V and J calls and clone size come from that table. The sample holds around 340,000 clones, over 70% seen once. This chain uses TRBV28 with TRBJ2-2; the D is unclear. Sample: peripheral blood. This TCR came from a man younger than 45 with active or convalescent COVID-19. This CDR3 is CASSPIWGELFF. As DNA, the CDR3 is TGTGCCAGCAGCCCTATATGGGGGGAGCTGTTTTTT.